This is a list of T cell receptor beta chains from one sample in a study of PD-1 blockade in classical Hodgkin lymphoma. Generated by immunoSEQ multiplex PCR, the TCRdb table keeps only in-frame clones and is missing some. The data show 40,000 to 45,000 clones, about three quarters seen once. The material was peripheral blood mononuclear cells (PBMCs), obtained at baseline. These receptors all stem from a human donor with classical Hodgkin lymphoma. CDR3s include the opening cysteine and the closing phenylalanine or tryptophan. Part of the rows lack a size; the others show once, few, many or a class for expanded clones.

TRBJ2-7 | 17 | . | TRBV7-8 | CASSLGAQGILTYEQYF
TRBJ2-2 | 15 | . | TRBV2 | CASSDLAGGTGELFF
TRBJ2-5 | 14 | . | TRBV7-2 | CASSLLYGEETQYF
TRBJ1-4 | 16 | . | TRBV7-8 | CASSSSLAPRGEKLFF
TRBJ1-5 | 13 | . | TRBV7-7 | CASSLSSNQPQHF
TRBJ1-4 | 18 | . | TRBV14 | CASSQNRGGYPTNEKLFF
TRBJ1-3 | 16 | . | TRBV19 | CASRKTAASSGNTIYF
TRBJ1-5 | 13 | . | TRBV27 | CASSKGWDQPQHF
TRBJ2-7 | 16 | . | TRBV4-1 | CASSQGTTGVSYEQYF
TRBJ1-1 | 13 | . | TRBV4-2 | CASSQELGFEAFF
TRBJ2-7 | 16 | . | TRBV4-3 | CASSQDYRGIAYEQYF
TRBJ1-5 | 13 | . | TRBV30 | CAWSVQARGPQHF
TRBJ2-7 | 13 | . | TRBV15 | CATSRDPRDEQYF
TRBJ2-3 | 14 | . | TRBV4-3 | CASSQDPATDTQYF
TRBJ1-2 | 14 | . | TRBV2 | CASSEAGRGNGYTF
TRBJ2-1 | 13 | once | TRBV28 | CASGLRSYNEQFF